The present entry profiles one T cell receptor beta chain with its context. The CDR3 length is 15 residues. V dropped 4 bases and J dropped 2 bases, with 14 bases sitting between them. The V gene's germline CDR1 is SEHNR and CDR2 FQNEAQ (reference sequence). These data originate in a study of T cell changes during pregnancy in multiple sclerosis. Assay used: immunoSEQ multiplex PCR; TCRdb lists only in-frame clones, some missing. Of around 40,000 clones listed, more than 85% are singletons. Source: CD4+ T cells from peripheral blood mononuclear cells, taken in the second trimester of pregnancy. The source is a female donor in good health, enrolled as a control in a pregnancy study. V is TRBV7-9 and J is TRBJ1-1; perhaps TRBD1 as D (6 bases). CDR3 in amino acids: CASSSSGTTNTEAFF. The CDR3 bases are TGTGCCAGCAGCTCATCCGGGACAACTAACACTGAAGCTTTCTTT.